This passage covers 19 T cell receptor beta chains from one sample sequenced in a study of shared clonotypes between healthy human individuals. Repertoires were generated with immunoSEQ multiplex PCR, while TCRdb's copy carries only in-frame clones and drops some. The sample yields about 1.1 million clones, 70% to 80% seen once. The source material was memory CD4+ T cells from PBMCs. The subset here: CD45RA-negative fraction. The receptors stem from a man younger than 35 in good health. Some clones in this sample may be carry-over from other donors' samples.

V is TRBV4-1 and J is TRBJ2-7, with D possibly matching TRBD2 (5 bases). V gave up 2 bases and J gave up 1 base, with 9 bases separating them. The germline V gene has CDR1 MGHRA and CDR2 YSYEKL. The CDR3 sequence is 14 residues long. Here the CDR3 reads CASSQTPGSYEQYF. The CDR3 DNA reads TGCGCCAGCAGCCAAACCCCGGGGTCCTACGAGCAGTACTTC.

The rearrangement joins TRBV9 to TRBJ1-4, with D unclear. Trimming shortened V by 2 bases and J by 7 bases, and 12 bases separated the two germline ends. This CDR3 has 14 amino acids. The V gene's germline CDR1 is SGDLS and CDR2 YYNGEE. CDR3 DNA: TGTGCCAGCAGCGTTCCGGGAAGTTCTGAAAAACTGTTTTTT. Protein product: CASSVPGSSEKLFF.

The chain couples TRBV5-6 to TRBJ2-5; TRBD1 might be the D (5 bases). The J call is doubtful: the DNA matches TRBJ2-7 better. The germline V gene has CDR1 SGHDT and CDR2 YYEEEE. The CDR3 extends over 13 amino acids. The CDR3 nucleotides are TGTGCCAGCAGCTCCGCAGGGATTTACGAGCAGTACTTC. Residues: CASSSAGIYEQYF.

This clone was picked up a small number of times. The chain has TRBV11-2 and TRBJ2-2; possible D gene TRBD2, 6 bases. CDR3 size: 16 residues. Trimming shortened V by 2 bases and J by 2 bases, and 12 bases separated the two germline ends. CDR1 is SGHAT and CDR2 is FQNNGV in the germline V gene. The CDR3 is CASSLKSGFNTGELFF. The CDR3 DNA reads TGTGCCAGCAGCTTAAAGAGCGGGTTCAACACCGGGGAGCTGTTTTTT. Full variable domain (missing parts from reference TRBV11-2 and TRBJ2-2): EAGVAQSPRYKIIEKRQSVAFWCNPISGHATLYWYQQILGQGPKLLIQFQNNGVVDDSQLPKDRFSAERLKGVDSTLKIQPAKLEDSAVYLCASSLKSGFNTGELFFGEGSRLTVL.

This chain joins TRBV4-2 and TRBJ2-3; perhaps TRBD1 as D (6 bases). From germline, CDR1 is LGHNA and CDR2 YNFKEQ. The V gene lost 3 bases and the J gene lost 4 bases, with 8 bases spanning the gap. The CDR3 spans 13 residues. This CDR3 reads CASSHWGPDTQYF. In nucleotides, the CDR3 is TGTGCCAGCAGCCATTGGGGGCCAGATACGCAGTATTTT.

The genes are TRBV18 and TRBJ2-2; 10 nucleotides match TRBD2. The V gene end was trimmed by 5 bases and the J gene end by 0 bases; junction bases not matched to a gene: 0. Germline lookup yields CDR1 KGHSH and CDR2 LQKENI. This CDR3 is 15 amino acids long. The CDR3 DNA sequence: TGTGCCAGCTCAGGACTAGCGGCGAACACCGGGGAGCTGTTTTTT. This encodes CASSGLAANTGELFF.

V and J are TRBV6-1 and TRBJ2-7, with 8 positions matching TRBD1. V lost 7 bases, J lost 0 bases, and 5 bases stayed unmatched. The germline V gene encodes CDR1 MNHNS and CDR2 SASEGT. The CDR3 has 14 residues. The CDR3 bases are TGTGCCAGCACCCCGGACAGGGTCTCCTACGAGCAGTACTTC. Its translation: CASTPDRVSYEQYF.

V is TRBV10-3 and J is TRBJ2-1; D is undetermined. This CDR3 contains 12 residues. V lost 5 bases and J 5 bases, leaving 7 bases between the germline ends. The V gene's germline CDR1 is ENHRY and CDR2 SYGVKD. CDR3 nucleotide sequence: TGTGCCATCAGTCAACTGGACAATGAGCAGTTCTTC. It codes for CAISQLDNEQFF.

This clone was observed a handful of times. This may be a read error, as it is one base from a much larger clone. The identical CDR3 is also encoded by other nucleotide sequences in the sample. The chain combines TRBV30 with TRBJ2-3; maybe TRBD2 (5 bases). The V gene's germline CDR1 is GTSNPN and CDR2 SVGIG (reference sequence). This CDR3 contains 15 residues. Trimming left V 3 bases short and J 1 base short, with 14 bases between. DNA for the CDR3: TGTGCCTGGAGCGGGGAGCTAGAACGCACAGATACGCAGTATTTT. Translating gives CAWSGELERTDTQYF.

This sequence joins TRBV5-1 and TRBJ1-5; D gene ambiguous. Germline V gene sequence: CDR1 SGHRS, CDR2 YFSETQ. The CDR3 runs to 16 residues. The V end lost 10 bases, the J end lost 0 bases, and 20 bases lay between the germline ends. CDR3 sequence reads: CAGLRGTLHSNQPQHF. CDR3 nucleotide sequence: TGCGCCGGACTCAGAGGAACCCTTCATAGCAATCAGCCCCAGCATTTT.

The DNA for the CDR3 is TGTGCCAGCAGCTTAGGGACAGCGAACTCTGGAAACACCATATATTTT. It translates to CASSLGTANSGNTIYF. The chain couples TRBV7-8 to TRBJ1-3; TRBD1 might be the D (6 bases). CDR3 length: 16 amino acids. V was clipped by 1 base and J by 0 bases, with 10 bases between them. Germline V gene data show CDR1 as SGHVS and CDR2 as FQNEAQ.

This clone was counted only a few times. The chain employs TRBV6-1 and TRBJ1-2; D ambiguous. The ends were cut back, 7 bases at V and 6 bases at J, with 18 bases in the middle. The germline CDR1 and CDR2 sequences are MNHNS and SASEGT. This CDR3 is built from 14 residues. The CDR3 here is CASTTFWAADGYTF. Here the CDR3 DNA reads TGTGCCAGCACCACCTTCTGGGCAGCGGATGGCTACACCTTC.

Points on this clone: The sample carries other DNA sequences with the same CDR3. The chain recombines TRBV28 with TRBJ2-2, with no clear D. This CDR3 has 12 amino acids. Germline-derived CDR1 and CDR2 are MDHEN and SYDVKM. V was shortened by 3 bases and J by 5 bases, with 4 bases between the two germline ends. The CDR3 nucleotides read TGTGCCAGCAGTTTGGGTACCGGGGAGCTGTTTTTT. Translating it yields CASSLGTGELFF. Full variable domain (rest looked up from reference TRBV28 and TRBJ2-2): DVKVTQSSRYLVKRTGEKVFLECVQDMDHENMFWYRQDPGLGLRLIYFSYDVKMKEKGDIPEGYSVSREKKERFSLILESASTNQTSMYLCASSLGTGELFFGEGSRLTVL.

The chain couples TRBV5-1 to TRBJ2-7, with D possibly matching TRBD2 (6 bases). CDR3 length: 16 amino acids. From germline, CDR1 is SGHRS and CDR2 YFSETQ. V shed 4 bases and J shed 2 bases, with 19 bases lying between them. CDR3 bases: TGCGCCAGCAGCGGGGGGTCGGGTAACTTCCCCTACGAGCAGTACTTC. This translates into CASSGGSGNFPYEQYF.

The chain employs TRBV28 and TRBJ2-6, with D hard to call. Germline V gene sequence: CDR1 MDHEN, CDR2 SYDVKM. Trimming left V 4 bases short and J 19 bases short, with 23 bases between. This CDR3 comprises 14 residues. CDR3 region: CASSSSGPSEMKTF. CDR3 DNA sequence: TGTGCCAGCAGTTCCTCAGGACCCTCCGAGATGAAAACTTTC.

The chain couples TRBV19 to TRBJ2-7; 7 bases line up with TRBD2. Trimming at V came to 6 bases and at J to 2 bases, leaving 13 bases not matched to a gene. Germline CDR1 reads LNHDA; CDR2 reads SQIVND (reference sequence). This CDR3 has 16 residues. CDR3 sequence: CASSPREGPRTYEQYF. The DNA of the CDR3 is TGTGCCAGTAGCCCTAGGGAGGGCCCTAGGACCTACGAGCAGTACTTC.

The CDR3 loop reads CASSFQGLGPYEQYF. The CDR3 DNA follows: TGTGCCAGCAGTTTCCAAGGCCTAGGGCCCTACGAGCAGTACTTC. The J gene is TRBJ2-7, the V gene TRBV27, with D uncertain. Trimming shortened V by 3 bases and J by 2 bases, and 14 bases separated the two germline ends. Germline V gene lookup returns CDR1 MNHEY and CDR2 SMNVEV (reference sequence). CDR3 size: 15 residues.

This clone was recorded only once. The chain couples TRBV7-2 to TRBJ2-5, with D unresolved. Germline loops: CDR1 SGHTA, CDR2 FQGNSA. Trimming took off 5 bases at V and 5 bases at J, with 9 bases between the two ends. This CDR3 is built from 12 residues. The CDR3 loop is CASSPSTETQYF. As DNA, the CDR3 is TGTGCCAGCAGCCCGAGTACGGAGACCCAGTACTTC.

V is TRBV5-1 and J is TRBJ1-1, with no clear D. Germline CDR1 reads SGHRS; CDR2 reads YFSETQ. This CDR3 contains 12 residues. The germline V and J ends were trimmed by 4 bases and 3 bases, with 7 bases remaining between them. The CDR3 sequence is CASSPQDTEAFF. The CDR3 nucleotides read TGCGCCAGCAGCCCCCAGGACACTGAAGCTTTCTTT.